These 7 T cell receptor beta chains share one sample of origin, sequenced in a study of cytomegalovirus exposure and HLA in healthy donors. The study ran its PCR with 60 Vbeta and 13 Jbeta primers. Assay used: immunoSEQ multiplex PCR; TCRdb lists only in-frame clones, some missing. The table records fewer than 150,000 clones, about 66% of them present only once. The sample was PBMCs. The source is a human donor in good health.

The CDR3, as DNA: TGTGCCAGCAGTTATTCCGGGGTTTACGAGCAGTACTTC. Its translation: CASSYSGVYEQYF. This chain uses TRBV6-5 with TRBJ2-7; a weak D match, TRBD2 (5 bases). The V end was cut by 3 bases, the J end by 4 bases, with 10 bases between. The CDR3 spans 13 residues. Germline lookup yields CDR1 MNHEY and CDR2 SVGAGI.

The chain carries TRBV4-1 and TRBJ2-7; 7 bases are a match to TRBD2. CDR1 is MGHRA and CDR2 is YSYEKL in the germline V gene. The J segment lost 7 bases and the V segment lost 0 bases, leaving 3 bases of the junction unmatched. CDR3 length equals 13 residues. The CDR3 loop is CASSQENGREQYF. CDR3 DNA sequence: TGCGCCAGCAGCCAAGAGAACGGGAGGGAGCAGTACTTC.

The chain has TRBV7-9 and TRBJ2-3; no definite D call. The CDR3 totals 14 residues. Trimming cost V 1 base and J 2 bases, with 7 bases left between them. In germline, CDR1 is SEHNR, CDR2 FQNEAQ (reference sequence). This CDR3 is CASSLGANTDTQYF. DNA for the CDR3: TGTGCCAGCAGCTTAGGGGCCAACACAGATACGCAGTATTTT.

The gene calls are TRBV7-2 and TRBJ2-5, with 8 positions matching TRBD1. This CDR3 has 14 residues. The V gene's germline CDR1 is SGHTA and CDR2 FQGNSA. With 5 bases clipped from V and 1 base from J, the junction kept 3 bases outside the gene matches. The CDR3 loop is CASSRGQGQETQYF. The CDR3 DNA follows: TGTGCCAGCAGCCGCGGACAGGGCCAAGAGACCCAGTACTTC. The full variable domain, its missing parts supplied by reference TRBV7-2 and TRBJ2-5, is GAGVSQSPSNKVTEKGKDVELRCDPISGHTALYWYRQSLGQGLEFLIYFQGNSAPDKSGLPSDRFSAERTGGSVSTLTIQRTQQEDSAVYLCASSRGQGQETQYFGPGTRLLVL.

The chain has TRBV4-1 and TRBJ2-7; D is possibly TRBD2 (6 bases). Trimming removed 1 base from V and 3 bases from J, with 10 bases in between. CDR1 is MGHRA and CDR2 is YSYEKL in the germline V gene. The CDR3 totals 14 residues. As DNA, the CDR3 is TGCGCCAGCAGCCAAGGAGCCGGGGGCTACGAGCAGTACTTC. Translating it yields CASSQGAGGYEQYF.

The chain joins TRBV30 to TRBJ1-1, with D unresolved. The V gene's germline CDR1 is GTSNPN and CDR2 SVGIG (reference sequence). Trimming cost V 0 bases and J 0 bases, with 8 bases left between them. The CDR3 spans 14 residues. The CDR3 DNA follows: TGTGCCTGGAGTGTAGGTAGCTTGAACACTGAAGCTTTCTTT. The encoded protein is CAWSVGSLNTEAFF.

V is TRBV6-6 and J is TRBJ1-5; D gene ambiguous. There are 16 residues in the CDR3. Germline V gives CDR1 MNHNY, CDR2 SVGAGI (reference sequence). V lost 2 bases and J lost 3, with 14 bases in between. DNA of the CDR3: TGTGCCAGCAGTTACGTTGCCTCGAGAAACAATCAGCCCCAGCATTTT. Encoded protein: CASSYVASRNNQPQHF.